This is a list of T cell receptor beta chains from one sample in a study of cytomegalovirus exposure and HLA in healthy donors. Here immunoSEQ multiplex PCR was the method, and the copy in TCRdb shows in-frame clones only, minus some. The top ten hold 0.95% to 1.1% of the sample, which has approximately 170,000 clones, around 81% seen once. The sequenced sample consisted of PBMCs. These receptors all come from a woman between 40 and 50 years old in good health and CMV-seronegative. CDR3s include the opening cysteine and the closing phenylalanine or tryptophan. The D gene is left open where the match is weak. Part of the rows lack a size; the others show once, few, many or a class for expanded clones.

>NA|TRBJ2-2|NA|TRBV25-1
CASTVSGLNTGELFF
TGTGCCAGCACTGTATCCGGTTTGAACACCGGGGAGCTGTTTTTT
>NA|TRBJ2-7|NA|TRBV7-8
CASSLAAYEQYF
TGTGCCAGCAGCTTAGCCGCCTACGAGCAGTACTTC
>few|TRBJ2-5|NA|TRBV7-2
CASSLVTGETQYF
TGTGCCAGCAGCTTAGTCACGGGAGAGACCCAGTACTTC
>NA|TRBJ2-7|TRBD2|TRBV27
CASSPTPLAGDEQYF
TGTGCCAGCAGTCCTACGCCACTAGCGGGGGACGAGCAGTACTTC
>NA|TRBJ2-7|TRBD2|TRBV30
CAWSVRGTSGRGEQYF
TGTGCCTGGAGTGTAAGGGGTACTAGCGGGAGGGGGGAGCAGTACTTC
>NA|TRBJ1-1|NA|TRBV30
CAWSVVLAEAFF
TGTGCCTGGAGTGTAGTACTCGCTGAAGCTTTCTTT
>NA|TRBJ2-3|NA|TRBV5-1
CASSYFRDSSTDTQYF
TGCGCCAGCAGCTATTTCCGGGACTCTAGCACAGATACGCAGTATTTT
>NA|TRBJ2-7|TRBD1|TRBV11-2
CASSSVQGQGSYEQYF
TGTGCCAGCAGCTCGGTACAAGGACAGGGGTCCTACGAGCAGTACTTC
>NA|TRBJ2-3|NA|TRBV9
CASSLSTDTQYF
TGTGCCAGCAGCTTAAGCACAGATACGCAGTATTTT
>NA|TRBJ2-3|TRBD2|TRBV6-5
CASSPSGPSTDTQYF
TGTGCCAGCAGCCCTAGCGGACCCAGCACAGATACGCAGTATTTT
>NA|TRBJ1-4|NA|TRBV9
CASSGTTGEKLFF
TGTGCCAGCAGCGGAACGACAGGTGAAAAACTGTTTTTT
>NA|TRBJ2-1|NA|TRBV10-3
CAISDLSLTRVDNEQFF
TGTGCCATCAGTGATCTATCCCTGACTAGGGTCGACAATGAACAGTTCTTC
>NA|TRBJ2-5|TRBD2|TRBV25-1
CASSDPGEGRETQYF
TGTGCCAGCAGTGACCCGGGGGAGGGCCGGGAGACCCAGTACTTC
>few|TRBJ1-4|NA|TRBV28
CASSPPPLSGINEKLFF
TGTGCCAGCAGTCCTCCCCCACTTTCAGGAATTAATGAAAAACTGTTTTTT
>NA|TRBJ1-5|TRBD1|TRBV30
CAWSDQGDQPQHF
TGTGCCTGGAGTGATCAGGGGGATCAGCCCCAGCATTTT
>NA|TRBJ1-1|NA|TRBV7-8
CASSSTVMNTEAFF
TGTGCCAGCAGCTCGACAGTGATGAACACTGAAGCTTTCTTT
>once|TRBJ1-5|TRBD1|TRBV19
CASSMKPTGYSNQPQHF
TGTGCCAGTAGTATGAAGCCGACAGGGTATAGCAATCAGCCCCAGCATTTT
>NA|TRBJ1-1|NA|TRBV18
CASSPAFQGVETEAFF
TGTGCCAGCTCACCAGCCTTCCAGGGTGTGGAAACTGAAGCTTTCTTT
>NA|TRBJ1-1|TRBD1|TRBV2
CASRGQGARRDTEAFF
TGTGCCAGCAGAGGACAGGGGGCGCGACGGGACACTGAAGCTTTCTTT
>NA|TRBJ2-7|TRBD1|TRBV11-2
CASSPTTGSSYEQYF
TGTGCCAGCAGCCCAACGACAGGGAGCTCCTACGAGCAGTACTTC
>NA|TRBJ1-2|NA|TRBV1
CTSSLCNGANYGYTF
TGCACCAGCAGCCTGTGTAACGGGGCTAACTATGGCTACACCTTC
>NA|TRBJ1-1|NA|TRBV27
CASSSQGQGYTEAFF
TGTGCCAGCAGTTCGCAAGGTCAGGGGTACACTGAAGCTTTCTTT
>NA|TRBJ1-4|TRBD1|TRBV19
CASSIGPQGVGEKLFF
TGTGCCAGTAGTATAGGGCCGCAGGGGGTGGGTGAAAAACTGTTTTTT
>NA|TRBJ1-1|NA|TRBV19
CASSVNEGYTEAFF
TGTGCCAGTAGTGTAAATGAGGGTTACACTGAAGCTTTCTTT
>NA|TRBJ2-7|TRBD1|TRBV5-1
CASSQGDETGNYEQYF
TGCGCCAGCAGCCAGGGGGATGAGACAGGGAACTACGAGCAGTACTTC
>NA|TRBJ2-5|NA|TRBV11-2
CASSSEETQYF
TGTGCCAGCAGCTCCGAAGAGACCCAGTACTTC
>few|TRBJ1-2|NA|TRBV7-9
CASSFRGFAYGYTF
TGTGCCAGCAGTTTCAGAGGGTTCGCCTATGGCTACACCTTC
>NA|TRBJ2-7|NA|TRBV2
CASSSTRTAMEQYF
TGTGCCAGCAGCAGTACTAGGACCGCAATGGAGCAGTACTTC
>NA|TRBJ1-3|NA|TRBV6-1
CASSGQIGNTIYF
TGTGCCAGCAGTGGACAGATTGGAAACACCATATATTTT
>NA|TRBJ2-7|NA|TRBV1
CTSSQDPRRKLAGLHPLEQYF
TGCACCAGCAGCCAAGATCCCAGGCGAAAATTAGCGGGATTACACCCACTCGAGCAGTACTTC
>NA|TRBJ1-3|NA|TRBV12-2
CASRLPYRGLRNTIYF
TGTGCAAGTCGCTTACCTTACAGGGGTTTGAGAAACACCATATATTTT
>NA|TRBJ1-1|NA|TRBV5-6
CASSLVPTAEAFF
TGTGCCAGCAGCTTGGTGCCAACGGCTGAAGCTTTCTTT
>once|TRBJ1-1|NA|TRBV30
CAWSRANTEAFF
TGTGCCTGGAGCAGGGCGAACACTGAAGCTTTCTTT
>NA|TRBJ1-1|NA|TRBV30
CAWSVRVIGTEAFF
TGTGCCTGGAGTGTACGGGTAATCGGCACTGAAGCTTTCTTT
>NA|TRBJ2-3|NA|TRBV11-2
CASSLSTGTDTQYF
TGTGCCAGCAGCTTGTCAACTGGCACAGATACGCAGTATTTT
>NA|TRBJ1-5|NA|TRBV27
CASSPTGNYQPQHF
TGTGCCAGCAGCCCGACAGGAAACTATCAGCCCCAGCATTTT
>NA|TRBJ2-2|TRBD1|TRBV7-9
CASSFRQGPGELFF
TGTGCCAGCAGCTTCAGACAGGGCCCCGGGGAGCTGTTTTTT
>NA|TRBJ2-1|TRBD2|TRBV7-3
CASSSLAGGYNEQFF
TGTGCCAGCAGCTCTCTAGCGGGAGGGTACAATGAGCAGTTCTTC
>NA|TRBJ2-1|NA|TRBV27
CASSPPGEQFF
TGTGCCAGCAGTCCCCCAGGTGAGCAGTTCTTC
>NA|TRBJ2-1|NA|TRBV12-2
CASRLVYRGSYNEQFF
TGTGCAAGTCGCTTAGTTTACAGGGGTTCCTACAATGAGCAGTTCTTC
>few|TRBJ2-1|TRBD1|TRBV4-1
CASREGQGIHNEQFF
TGCGCCAGCAGGGAGGGACAGGGGATCCACAATGAGCAGTTCTTC
>once|TRBJ2-1|TRBD2|TRBV19
CASSNLAGAGAYNEQFF
TGTGCCAGTAGTAACTTAGCGGGAGCAGGGGCCTACAATGAGCAGTTCTTC
>NA|TRBJ1-4|NA|TRBV28
CASSRGQLSNEKLFF
TGTGCCAGCAGCCGCGGACAGCTTAGTAATGAAAAACTGTTTTTT
>NA|TRBJ1-1|NA|TRBV7-6
CASSLAGREAFF
TGTGCCAGCAGCTTAGCGGGGAGAGAAGCTTTCTTT
>NA|TRBJ1-1|NA|TRBV2
CASSELLDTEAFF
TGTGCCAGCAGTGAATTGTTAGACACTGAAGCTTTCTTT
>NA|TRBJ2-3|TRBD1|TRBV5-1
CASSLGYGTADTQYF
TGCGCCAGCAGCTTGGGTTACGGGACAGCTGATACGCAGTATTTT
>few|TRBJ1-1|NA|TRBV5-6
CASSLAVEAFF
TGTGCCAGCAGCTTGGCTGTTGAAGCTTTCTTT
>once|TRBJ2-5|NA|TRBV11-3
CASSLAEYQETQYF
TGTGCCAGCAGCTTAGCCGAGTACCAAGAGACCCAGTACTTC
>NA|TRBJ1-4|NA|TRBV27
CATSSTGRTHNEKLFF
TGTGCCACTTCAAGCACAGGGAGAACACATAATGAAAAACTGTTTTTT
>few|TRBJ2-1|TRBD2|TRBV4-2
CASSQENGRAEMDGEQFF
TGTGCCAGCAGCCAAGAGAACGGGAGGGCCGAGATGGATGGTGAGCAGTTCTTC
>NA|TRBJ2-4|TRBD2|TRBV27
CASSSPGGIQYF
TGTGCCAGCAGTTCCCCGGGGGGCATTCAGTACTTC
>NA|TRBJ2-5|NA|TRBV29-1
CSVEIGGRETQYF
TGCAGCGTTGAAATTGGGGGCCGGGAGACCCAGTACTTC
>NA|TRBJ2-6|NA|TRBV5-1
CASSFSESSGANVLTF
TGCGCCAGCAGCTTTTCCGAGAGCTCTGGGGCCAACGTCCTGACTTTC
>NA|TRBJ2-5|NA|TRBV7-3
CASSLGGTEGETQYF
TGTGCCAGCAGCTTAGGCGGGACAGAAGGGGAGACCCAGTACTTC
>NA|TRBJ2-3|TRBD2|TRBV7-9
CASTGTSGPFTDTQYF
TGTGCCAGCACCGGGACTAGCGGGCCATTCACAGATACGCAGTATTTT
>NA|TRBJ2-7|TRBD2|TRBV6-1
CASLAGGPTREQYF
TGTGCCAGCCTAGCGGGAGGGCCTACCAGGGAGCAGTACTTC
>NA|TRBJ2-7|TRBD2|TRBV2
CATRGDYFYEQYF
TGTGCCACCCGGGGGGATTACTTCTACGAGCAGTACTTC
>NA|TRBJ1-2|NA|TRBV28
CASARSGFSYGYTF
TGTGCCAGCGCGAGGTCAGGGTTTTCCTATGGCTACACCTTC
>NA|TRBJ2-7|TRBD2|TRBV28
CASKAGGTTYEQYF
TGTGCCAGCAAGGCGGGGGGCACTACCTACGAGCAGTACTTC